This entry features one T cell receptor beta chain sequence. The method was immunoSEQ multiplex PCR; TCRdb's version includes in-frame clones alone and lacks a portion of them. In the table there are roughly 80,000 clones, roughly 82% of which are singletons. There are 16 residues in the CDR3. Germline values: CDR1 PRHDT, CDR2 FYEKMQ (reference sequence). With 0 bases removed from V and 5 bases from J, the gap between germline ends came to 16 bases. The data belong to a study of blood T cell repertoires in COVID-19. The receptor's source is a man aged 45-60 years with acute or convalescent COVID-19. This chain connects TRBV13 to TRBJ1-1; maybe TRBD1 (6 bases). Sequences were obtained from peripheral blood. Here the CDR3 reads CASSLGLRQGRTEAFF. In DNA, the CDR3 is TGTGCCAGCAGCTTAGGGTTAAGGCAGGGGCGGACTGAAGCTTTCTTT.